What follows are 14 T cell receptor beta chains derived from one specimen sequenced in a study of blood T cell repertoires in COVID-19. Sequencing used immunoSEQ multiplex PCR; TCRdb keeps in-frame clones, though not all of them. The data show about 250,000 clones, 85% to 90% seen once. Sequencing used peripheral blood. These receptors were taken from a man older than 75 with acute or convalescent COVID-19.

The chain is built from TRBV11-3 and TRBJ1-6, with D unresolved. V gave up 5 bases and J gave up 13 bases, with 6 bases separating them. The germline V gene encodes CDR1 SGHNT and CDR2 YENEEA. This CDR3 comprises 10 residues. The CDR3 DNA reads TGTGCCAGCAGCCTCCTCCCCCTCCACTTT. Its translation is CASSLLPLHF. The whole variable domain, filled in from reference TRBV11-3 and TRBJ1-6, reads EAGVVQSPRYKIIEKKQPVAFWCNPISGHNTLYWYLQNLGQGPELLIRYENEEAVDDSQLPKDRFSAERLKGVDSTLKIQPAELGDSAVYLCASSLLPLHFGNGTRLTVT.

The chain combines TRBV6-6 with TRBJ2-1; 7 positions match TRBD2. Germline V CDR1 and CDR2: MNHNY, SVGAGI (reference sequence). The CDR3 runs to 15 residues. Losses at the gene ends were 6 bases for V and 7 bases for J; bases not matched to a gene: 12. This CDR3 is CASRLTSAKGNEQFF. The CDR3 region has the DNA TGTGCCAGCAGACTTACTAGCGCCAAAGGGAATGAGCAGTTCTTC.

This rearrangement joins TRBV5-1 to TRBJ2-7; maybe TRBD1 (5 bases). CDR1 SGHRS and CDR2 YFSETQ come from the germline V gene. V was trimmed by 4 bases and J by 2 bases, leaving 16 bases between them. The CDR3 length is 15 residues. CDR3 region: CASSPRSDTTYEQYF. CDR3 DNA sequence: TGCGCCAGCAGCCCTCGTTCGGACACGACCTACGAGCAGTACTTC.

The chain uses TRBV7-9 and TRBJ2-5; unclear D gene. Germline V gene lookup returns CDR1 SEHNR and CDR2 FQNEAQ (reference sequence). The CDR3 covers 15 residues. V lost 7 bases to trimming and J lost 0 bases, with 15 bases between them. The DNA of the CDR3 is TGTGCCAGCACCAAACTGAATACGGACCAAGAGACCCAGTACTTC. Its protein product is CASTKLNTDQETQYF.

The chain employs TRBV7-2 and TRBJ2-1, with TRBD1 identical over 10 bases. Germline V lookup: CDR1 SGHTA, CDR2 FQGNSA. The V gene end was trimmed by 2 bases and the J gene end by 9 bases; junction bases not matched to a gene: 13. The CDR3 sequence is 17 residues long. CDR3 region: CASSLFPGTGVESEQFF. DNA of the CDR3: TGTGCCAGCAGCTTATTTCCCGGGACAGGGGTAGAAAGTGAGCAGTTCTTC.

The rearrangement uses TRBV6-6 and TRBJ1-5; maybe TRBD1 (5 bases). Germline V lookup: CDR1 MNHNY, CDR2 SVGAGI (reference sequence). This CDR3 region has 14 residues. V gave up 6 bases and J gave up 4 bases, with 13 bases separating them. The CDR3 coding sequence is TGTGCCAGCAGCCTACTCGGGGGAAATCAGCCCCAGCATTTT. Amino acid sequence: CASSLLGGNQPQHF.

This clone is a singleton in its sample. This chain connects TRBV7-8 to TRBJ1-2, with TRBD1 matching over 8 bases. The V gene end was trimmed by 2 bases and the J gene end by 5 bases; junction bases not matched to a gene: 7. Germline CDR1 SGHVS, CDR2 FQNEAQ. The CDR3 length is 15 residues. The CDR3 DNA follows: TGTGCCAGCAGCTTAACCGGACAGGGCCCTTATGGCTACACCTTC. Translated, it gives CASSLTGQGPYGYTF.

The CDR3 protein is CATSREGETQYF. CDR3 in DNA: TGTGCCACTTCGAGGGAGGGAGAGACCCAGTACTTC. The rearrangement uses TRBV10-3 and TRBJ2-5; 7 positions agree with TRBD2. CDR1 and CDR2 (germline): ENHRY, SYGVKD. The CDR3 runs 12 residues. The V gene end was trimmed by 10 bases and the J gene end by 4 bases; junction bases not matched to a gene: 6.

This chain joins TRBV7-2 and TRBJ1-1; D uncertain. The germline V gene has CDR1 SGHTA and CDR2 FQGNSA. Trimming took 5 bases from V and 5 from J, leaving 9 bases between them. The CDR3 runs to 12 residues. The CDR3 region is CASSRRGTEAFF. DNA for the CDR3: TGTGCCAGCAGCCGTAGAGGTACTGAAGCTTTCTTT.

The CDR3 loop is CASNSDRGLGNTIYF. As DNA, the CDR3 is TGTGCCAGCAATTCAGACAGGGGGCTTGGAAACACCATATATTTT. This chain joins TRBV6-5 and TRBJ1-3; 10 positions match TRBD1. V trimming: 7 bases; J trimming: 3 bases; junction bases outside the gene matches: 6. The CDR3 has 15 residues. The V gene's germline CDR1 is MNHEY and CDR2 SVGAGI.

J is TRBJ2-5 and V is TRBV7-3, with 8 bases matching TRBD2. V was pared by 4 bases and J by 5 bases, with 6 bases of the junction left unmatched. The CDR3 is 14 residues long. Germline CDR1 and CDR2: SGHTA and FQGTGA. CDR3 in DNA: TGTGCCAGCAGCTGGGCGGGGGGAACGGAGACCCAGTACTTC. Translated, it gives CASSWAGGTETQYF. Supplemented by reference TRBV7-3 and TRBJ2-5, the full variable domain reads GAGVSQTPSNKVTEKGKYVELRCDPISGHTALYWYRQSLGQGPEFLIYFQGTGAADDSGLPNDRFFAVRPEGSVSTLKIQRTERGDSAVYLCASSWAGGTETQYFGPGTRLLVL.

A remark on this clone: Different DNA sequences within this sample yield the same CDR3. This chain uses TRBV7-9 with TRBJ2-5; maybe TRBD2 (6 bases). The CDR3 totals 13 residues. V lost 0 bases and J lost 4, with 6 bases in between. Germline CDR1 and CDR2: SEHNR and FQNEAQ (reference sequence). The CDR3 spells CASSLAGGETQYF. CDR3 in DNA: TGTGCCAGCAGCTTAGCCGGGGGAGAGACCCAGTACTTC. Together with reference TRBV7-9 and TRBJ2-5, the CDR3 gives the full variable domain: DTGVSQNPRHKITKRGQNVTFRCDPISEHNRLYWYRQTLGQGPEFLTYFQNEAQLEKSRLLSDRFSAERPKGSFSTLEIQRTEQGDSAMYLCASSLAGGETQYFGPGTRLLVL.

This chain joins TRBV11-3 and TRBJ2-2; TRBD1 agrees at 8 bases. The CDR3 contains 15 residues. Germline CDR1 is SGHNT and CDR2 is YENEEA. With V trimmed by 8 bases and J by 2 bases, 7 bases remained unmatched. The CDR3 spells CASASGTGNTGELFF. The CDR3 bases are TGTGCCAGCGCTTCCGGGACAGGAAACACCGGGGAGCTGTTTTTT. Full variable domain (rest looked up from reference TRBV11-3 and TRBJ2-2): EAGVVQSPRYKIIEKKQPVAFWCNPISGHNTLYWYLQNLGQGPELLIRYENEEAVDDSQLPKDRFSAERLKGVDSTLKIQPAELGDSAVYLCASASGTGNTGELFFGEGSRLTVL.

This clone was counted a single time. The genes are TRBV2 and TRBJ1-2, with a weak D call TRBD1 (6 bases). The CDR3 has 13 amino acids. V lost 3 bases and J lost 2, with 7 bases in between. Germline CDR1 reads SNHLY; CDR2 reads FYNNEI. In DNA form, the CDR3 reads TGTGCCAGCAGTGACAGGGGAAACTATGGCTACACCTTC. Protein: CASSDRGNYGYTF.